This TCR beta chain is drawn from a study of cytomegalovirus exposure and HLA in healthy donors. Vbeta (60) and Jbeta (13) primers were used in the PCR. Libraries were prepared by immunoSEQ multiplex PCR; TCRdb keeps only in-frame clonotypes and omits some of them. The data contain around 93,000 clones, around three fifths of them singletons. From germline, CDR1 is SGHTA and CDR2 FQGNSA. Trimming removed 5 bases from V and 4 bases from J, with 15 bases in between. The CDR3 covers 15 residues. Sequencing was carried out using PBMCs. The V and J genes are TRBV7-2 and TRBJ2-1; D is perhaps TRBD2 (6 bases). The TCR sequence derives from a boy between 10 and 17 years old in good health and CMV-seropositive. The CDR3 nucleotides read TGTGCCAGCAGCGTTAGGAGGAGGGAATACAATGAGCAGTTCTTC. Its translation: CASSVRRREYNEQFF.